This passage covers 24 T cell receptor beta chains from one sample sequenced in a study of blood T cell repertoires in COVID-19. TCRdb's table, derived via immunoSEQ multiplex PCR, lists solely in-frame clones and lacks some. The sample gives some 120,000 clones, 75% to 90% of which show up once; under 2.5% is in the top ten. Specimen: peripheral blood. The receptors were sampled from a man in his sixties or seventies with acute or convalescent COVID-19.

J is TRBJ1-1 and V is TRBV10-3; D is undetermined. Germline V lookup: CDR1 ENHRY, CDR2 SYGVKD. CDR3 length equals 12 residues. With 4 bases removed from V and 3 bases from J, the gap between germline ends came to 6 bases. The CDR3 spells CAISVADTEAFF. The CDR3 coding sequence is TGTGCCATCAGTGTCGCGGACACTGAAGCTTTCTTT.

The CDR3 DNA sequence: TGTGCCAGCAGCCTGAACCGGGACAGGGACCACGAGCAGTACTTC. Protein: CASSLNRDRDHEQYF. The chain carries TRBV21-1 and TRBJ2-7; the tabulated D call, TRBD1, remains unverified against the DNA. TRBV21-1 is assigned pseudogene status. The CDR3 sequence is 15 residues long.

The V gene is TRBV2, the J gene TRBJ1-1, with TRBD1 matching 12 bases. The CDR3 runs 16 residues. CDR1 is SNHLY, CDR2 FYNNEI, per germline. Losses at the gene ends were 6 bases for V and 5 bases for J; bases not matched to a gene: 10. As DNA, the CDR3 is TGTGCCAGCAGCGTACTCCCGGGACAGGGGGCAACTGAAGCTTTCTTT. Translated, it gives CASSVLPGQGATEAFF.

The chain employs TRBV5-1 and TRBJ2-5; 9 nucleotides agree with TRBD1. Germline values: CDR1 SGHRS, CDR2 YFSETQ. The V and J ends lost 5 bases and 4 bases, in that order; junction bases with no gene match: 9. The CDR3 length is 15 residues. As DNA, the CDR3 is TGCGCCAGCAGATGGGGACAGGGTGGGGGAGAGACCCAGTACTTC. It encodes CASRWGQGGGETQYF.

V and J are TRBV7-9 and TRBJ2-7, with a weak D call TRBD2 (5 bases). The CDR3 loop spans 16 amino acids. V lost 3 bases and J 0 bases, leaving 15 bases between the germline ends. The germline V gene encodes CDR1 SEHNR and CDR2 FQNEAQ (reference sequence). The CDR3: CASSFPNRGGSYEQYF. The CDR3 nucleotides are TGTGCCAGCAGCTTTCCAAACCGGGGTGGCTCCTACGAGCAGTACTTC.

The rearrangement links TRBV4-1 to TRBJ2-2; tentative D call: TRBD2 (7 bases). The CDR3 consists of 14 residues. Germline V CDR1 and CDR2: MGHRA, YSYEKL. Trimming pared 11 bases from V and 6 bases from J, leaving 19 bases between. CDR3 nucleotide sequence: TGCGCCCCCGGGGGGTGGGGGCGGGCCGGGGAGCTGTTTTTT. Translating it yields CAPGGWGRAGELFF.

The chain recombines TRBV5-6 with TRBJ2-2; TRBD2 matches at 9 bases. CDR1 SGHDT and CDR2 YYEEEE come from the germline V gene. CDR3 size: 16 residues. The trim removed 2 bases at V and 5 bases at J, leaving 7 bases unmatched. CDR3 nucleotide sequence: TGTGCCAGCAGCTTATTGGCGGGGGGGCAAACCGGGGAGCTGTTTTTT. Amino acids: CASSLLAGGQTGELFF.

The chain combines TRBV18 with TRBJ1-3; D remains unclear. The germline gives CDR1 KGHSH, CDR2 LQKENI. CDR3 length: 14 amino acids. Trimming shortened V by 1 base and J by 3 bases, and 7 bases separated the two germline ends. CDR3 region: CASSPRKLGNTIYF. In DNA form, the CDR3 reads TGTGCCAGCTCACCACGAAAACTTGGAAACACCATATATTTT. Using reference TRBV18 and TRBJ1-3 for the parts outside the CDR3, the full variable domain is NAGVMQNPRHLVRRRGQEARLRCSPMKGHSHVYWYRQLPEEGLKFMVYLQKENIIDESGMPKERFSAEFPKEGPSILRIQQVVRGDSAAYFCASSPRKLGNTIYFGEGSWLTVV.

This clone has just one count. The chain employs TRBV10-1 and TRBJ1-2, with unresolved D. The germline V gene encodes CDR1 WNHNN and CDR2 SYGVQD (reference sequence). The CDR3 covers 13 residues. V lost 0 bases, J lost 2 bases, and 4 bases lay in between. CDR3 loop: CASSESANYGYTF. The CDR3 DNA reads TGCGCCAGCAGTGAGTCGGCCAACTATGGCTACACCTTC.

The CDR3 reads CASSEEMGQGRGYTF. The CDR3 DNA is TGTGCCAGCAGTGAAGAAATGGGACAGGGCCGCGGCTACACCTTC. The V gene is TRBV6-1, the J gene TRBJ1-2; TRBD1 matches at 9 bases. The trim removed 1 base at V and 8 bases at J, leaving 8 bases unmatched. This CDR3 contains 15 residues. The germline V gene encodes CDR1 MNHNS and CDR2 SASEGT.

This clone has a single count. This CDR3 reads CASSSAGRNYF. The CDR3 DNA reads as TGTGCCAGCAGCTCAGCGGGGAGGAATTACTTC. The V and J genes are TRBV7-9 and TRBJ2-5; TRBD2 aligns across 7 bases. Germline CDR1 SEHNR, CDR2 FQNEAQ (reference sequence). J lost 14 bases, V lost 4 bases, and 7 bases had no gene match. The CDR3 consists of 11 residues.

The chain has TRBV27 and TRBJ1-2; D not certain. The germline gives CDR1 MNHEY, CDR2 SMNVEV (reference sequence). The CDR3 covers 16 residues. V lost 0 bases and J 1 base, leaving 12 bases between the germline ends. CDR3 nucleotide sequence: TGTGCCAGCAGTTTATCCCAGCCGAGAGGTAACTATGGCTACACCTTC. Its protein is CASSLSQPRGNYGYTF.

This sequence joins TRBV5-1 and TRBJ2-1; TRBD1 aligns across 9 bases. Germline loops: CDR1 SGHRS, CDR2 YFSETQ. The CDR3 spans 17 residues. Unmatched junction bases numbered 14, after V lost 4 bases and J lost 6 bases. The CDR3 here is CASSPDPDRGGRNEQFF. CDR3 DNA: TGCGCCAGCAGCCCCGATCCGGACAGGGGTGGTCGCAATGAGCAGTTCTTC.

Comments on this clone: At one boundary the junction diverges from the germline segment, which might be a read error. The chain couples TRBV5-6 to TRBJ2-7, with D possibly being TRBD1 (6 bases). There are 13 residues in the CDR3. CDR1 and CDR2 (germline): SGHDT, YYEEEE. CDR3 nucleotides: TGTGCCAGCAGCGTAACAGGGTCCAAGACCCAGGACTTC. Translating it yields CASSVTGSKTQDF.

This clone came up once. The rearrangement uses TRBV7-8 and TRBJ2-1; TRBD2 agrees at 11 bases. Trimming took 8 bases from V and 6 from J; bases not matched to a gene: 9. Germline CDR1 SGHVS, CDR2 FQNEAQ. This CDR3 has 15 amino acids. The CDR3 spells CASGDSGGASNEQFF. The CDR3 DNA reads TGTGCCAGCGGCGATAGCGGGGGGGCGTCCAATGAGCAGTTCTTC.

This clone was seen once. In nucleotides, the CDR3 is TGTGCCAGCAGCTCTACAGGGATCAGCAATCAGCCCCAGCATTTT. This sequence encodes CASSSTGISNQPQHF. J is TRBJ1-5 and V is TRBV5-5; D perhaps matches TRBD1 (6 bases). The CDR3 spans 15 residues. The germline gives CDR1 SGHKS, CDR2 YYEKEE (reference sequence). V lost 3 bases and J lost 1, with 11 bases in between.

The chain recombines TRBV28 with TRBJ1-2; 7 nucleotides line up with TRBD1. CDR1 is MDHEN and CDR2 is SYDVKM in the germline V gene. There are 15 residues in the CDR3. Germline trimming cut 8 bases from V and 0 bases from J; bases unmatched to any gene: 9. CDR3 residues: CASGIVGTANYGYTF. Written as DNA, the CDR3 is TGTGCCAGCGGTATTGTTGGGACAGCTAACTATGGCTACACCTTC.

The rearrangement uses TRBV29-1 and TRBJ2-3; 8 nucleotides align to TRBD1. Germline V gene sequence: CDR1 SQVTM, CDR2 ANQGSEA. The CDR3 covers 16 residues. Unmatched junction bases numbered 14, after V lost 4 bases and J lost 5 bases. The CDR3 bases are TGCAGCGTTGGAGCCCTCGGGACAGGACACATAGATACGCAGTATTTT. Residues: CSVGALGTGHIDTQYF.

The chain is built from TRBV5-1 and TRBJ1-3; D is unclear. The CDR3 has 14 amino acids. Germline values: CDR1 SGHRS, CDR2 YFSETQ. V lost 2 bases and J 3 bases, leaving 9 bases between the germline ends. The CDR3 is CASSLDAGGNTIYF. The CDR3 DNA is TGCGCCAGCAGCTTAGATGCGGGTGGAAACACCATATATTTT.

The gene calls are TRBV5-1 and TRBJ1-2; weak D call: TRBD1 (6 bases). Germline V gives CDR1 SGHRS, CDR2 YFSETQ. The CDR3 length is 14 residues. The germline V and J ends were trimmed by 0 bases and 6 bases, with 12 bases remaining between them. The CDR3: CASSLAVAGDGYTF. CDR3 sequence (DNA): TGCGCCAGCAGCTTGGCCGTTGCAGGGGATGGCTACACCTTC. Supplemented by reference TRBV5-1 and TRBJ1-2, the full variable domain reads KAGVTQTPRYLIKTRGQQVTLSCSPISGHRSVSWYQQTPGQGLQFLFEYFSETQRNKGNFPGRFSGRQFSNSRSEMNVSTLELGDSALYLCASSLAVAGDGYTFGSGTRLTVV.

The CDR3 loop is CASGEGRGSYEQYF. CDR3 DNA: TGTGCCAGCGGCGAGGGGAGGGGCTCCTACGAGCAGTACTTC. The chain carries TRBV6-6 and TRBJ2-7; 7 nucleotides agree with TRBD2. V shed 8 bases and J 0 bases; nucleotides not matched to a gene: 7. Per the germline V gene, CDR1 is MNHNY and CDR2 is SVGAGI (reference sequence). The CDR3 loop spans 14 amino acids.

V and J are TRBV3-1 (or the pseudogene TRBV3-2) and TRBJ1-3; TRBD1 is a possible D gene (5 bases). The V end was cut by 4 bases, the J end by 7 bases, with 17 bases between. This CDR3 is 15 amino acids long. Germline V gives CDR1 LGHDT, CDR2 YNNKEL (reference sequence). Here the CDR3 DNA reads TGTGCCAGCAGCCCCCTCAGGGATCTCCTCAACACCATATATTTT. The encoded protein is CASSPLRDLLNTIYF.

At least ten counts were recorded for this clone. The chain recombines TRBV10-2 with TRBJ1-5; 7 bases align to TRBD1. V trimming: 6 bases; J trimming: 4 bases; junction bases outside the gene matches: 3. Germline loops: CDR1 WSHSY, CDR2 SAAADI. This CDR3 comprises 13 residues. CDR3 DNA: TGCGCCAGCAGACAGGGGTGGAATCAGCCCCAGCATTTT. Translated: CASRQGWNQPQHF.

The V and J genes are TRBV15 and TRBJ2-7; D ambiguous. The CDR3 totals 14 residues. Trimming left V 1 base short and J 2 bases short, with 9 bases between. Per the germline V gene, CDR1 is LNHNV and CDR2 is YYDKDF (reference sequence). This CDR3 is CATSRGANPYEQYF. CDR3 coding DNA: TGTGCCACCAGCAGAGGTGCTAACCCCTACGAGCAGTACTTC. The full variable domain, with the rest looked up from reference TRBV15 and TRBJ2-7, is DAMVIQNPRYQVTQFGKPVTLSCSQTLNHNVMYWYQQKSSQAPKLLFHYYDKDFNNEADTPDNFQSRRPNTSFCFLDIRSPGLGDTAMYLCATSRGANPYEQYFGPGTRLTVT.